Below are 14 T cell receptor beta chains sequenced from a single sample in a study of T cell changes during pregnancy in multiple sclerosis. Clones were read by immunoSEQ multiplex PCR, and TCRdb kept only the in-frame ones, dropping some. The data show tens of thousands of clones, about 94% seen once. The sample consisted of peripheral blood, taken in the third trimester of pregnancy. The receptors stem from a female donor in good health, enrolled as a control in a pregnancy study.

This chain connects TRBV28 to TRBJ2-7; D is uncertain. CDR3 length: 14 residues. The V gene lost 1 base and the J gene lost 2 bases, with 9 bases spanning the gap. CDR1 and CDR2 from the germline V gene are MDHEN and SYDVKM. The DNA of the CDR3 is TGTGCCAGCAGTTTATTTCCGGGTGCCTACGAGCAGTACTTC. It yields the protein CASSLFPGAYEQYF. Filled out from reference TRBV28 and TRBJ2-7, the complete variable domain reads DVKVTQSSRYLVKRTGEKVFLECVQDMDHENMFWYRQDPGLGLRLIYFSYDVKMKEKGDIPEGYSVSREKKERFSLILESASTNQTSMYLCASSLFPGAYEQYFGPGTRLTVT.

The rearrangement links TRBV11-2 to TRBJ1-4, with D possibly matching TRBD1 (5 bases). Trimming took 0 bases from V and 12 from J, leaving 11 bases between them. The germline V gene has CDR1 SGHAT and CDR2 FQNNGV. This CDR3 is built from 13 residues. The CDR3 spells CASSLEYTGELFF. The CDR3 DNA reads as TGTGCCAGCAGCTTAGAATACACGGGGGAACTGTTTTTT.

This clone was seen only once. J is TRBJ2-7 and V is TRBV27, with no clear D. V was cut by 1 base and J by 1 base, with 8 bases left in between. From germline, CDR1 is MNHEY and CDR2 SMNVEV (reference sequence). There are 14 residues in the CDR3. CDR3 DNA sequence: TGTGCCAGCAGTTTATTGGCTTCTTCCTACGAGCAGTACTTC. Protein: CASSLLASSYEQYF.

The chain carries TRBV18 and TRBJ2-7, with 10 bases fitting TRBD1. With V trimmed by 3 bases and J by 5 bases, 1 base remained unmatched. CDR3 size: 13 residues. Germline CDR1 reads KGHSH; CDR2 reads LQKENI. The CDR3 is CASSPGTGDEQYF. In nucleotides, the CDR3 is TGTGCCAGCTCACCCGGGACAGGGGACGAGCAGTACTTC.

The chain carries TRBV9 and TRBJ2-1, with 7 nucleotides matching TRBD1. Germline-derived CDR1 and CDR2 are SGDLS and YYNGEE. The V and J ends lost 2 bases and 2 bases, in that order; junction bases with no gene match: 7. The CDR3 has 16 residues. CDR3 DNA sequence: TGTGCCAGCAGCGTGTCTACAGGGGTAACCTACAATGAGCAGTTCTTC. Protein product: CASSVSTGVTYNEQFF.

J is TRBJ1-6 and V is TRBV5-6, with TRBD1 as a possible D gene (6 bases). Germline loops: CDR1 SGHDT, CDR2 YYEEEE. Trimming removed 4 bases at V and 8 bases at J, with 19 bases between. The length of the CDR3 is 16 residues. CDR3 sequence: CASSTRTDRRDSPLHF. The CDR3 DNA reads TGTGCCAGCAGCACAAGGACAGACAGGCGGGATTCACCCCTCCACTTT.

This rearrangement joins TRBV7-9 to TRBJ2-3; TRBD2 aligns across 11 bases. The CDR3 is made up of 15 amino acids. CDR1 and CDR2 from the germline V gene are SEHNR and FQNEAQ (reference sequence). V lost 5 bases, J lost 5 bases, and 6 bases stayed unmatched. CDR3 DNA: TGTGCCAGCAGCCTACTAGCGGGAGTGGTAGATACGCAGTATTTT. Translated, it gives CASSLLAGVVDTQYF.

This chain links TRBV21-1 with TRBJ1-1; no DNA check was done on the table's D call, TRBD1. TRBV21-1 is noted as a pseudogene. The CDR3 loop spans 14 amino acids. The CDR3 loop reads CASSHRPMNTEAFF. The CDR3, as DNA: TGTGCCAGCAGCCACAGGCCCATGAACACTGAAGCTTTCTTT.

This chain connects TRBV5-1 to TRBJ2-4; 7 bases map to TRBD1. This CDR3 region has 14 residues. Trimming removed 4 bases from V and 10 bases from J; junction bases left unmatched: 11. Germline loops: CDR1 SGHRS, CDR2 YFSETQ. In DNA form, the CDR3 reads TGCGCCAGCAGCATGGGGACAGCTGCTAAGATTCAGTACTTC. Translating gives CASSMGTAAKIQYF.

A remark on this clone: The sample carries other DNA sequences with the same CDR3. This chain uses TRBV7-2 with TRBJ2-5, with D maybe TRBD2 (6 bases). In germline, CDR1 is SGHTA, CDR2 FQGNSA. Trimming took off 5 bases at V and 1 base at J, with 14 bases between the two ends. This CDR3 has 15 amino acids. CDR3 residues: CASSPWTTSQETQYF. The CDR3 region has the DNA TGTGCCAGCAGCCCCTGGACTACCTCCCAAGAGACCCAGTACTTC.

The chain couples TRBV6-5 to TRBJ2-7, with a weak D call TRBD2 (7 bases). The CDR3 has 14 amino acids. Germline V gene sequence: CDR1 MNHEY, CDR2 SVGAGI. V was cut by 5 bases and J by 6 bases, with 17 bases left in between. The CDR3 here is CASSPGWGGSEQYF. CDR3 DNA: TGTGCCAGCAGTCCTGGTTGGGGGGGCAGCGAGCAGTACTTC.

The chain recombines TRBV6-1 with TRBJ1-1; 7 nucleotides align to TRBD1. CDR3 length: 13 residues. CDR1 is MNHNS and CDR2 is SASEGT in the germline V gene. J was trimmed by 9 bases and V by 1 base; bases with no gene match: 5. The CDR3 loop is CASSEGGRGQAFF. The CDR3 region has the DNA TGTGCCAGCAGTGAAGGGGGAAGGGGGCAAGCTTTCTTT.

This sequence joins TRBV19 and TRBJ2-2; 11 bases fit TRBD2. The germline V gene has CDR1 LNHDA and CDR2 SQIVND (reference sequence). V lost 0 bases to trimming and J lost 4 bases; unmatched junction nucleotides: 10. The CDR3 is made up of 19 amino acids. The CDR3 spells CASSIDNSGRAFGTGELFF. The CDR3 region has the DNA TGTGCCAGTAGTATAGATAATAGCGGGAGGGCGTTTGGCACCGGGGAGCTGTTTTTT.

The chain carries TRBV5-1 and TRBJ1-4; D not certain. Trimming cost V 0 bases and J 5 bases, with 11 bases left between them. This CDR3 has 15 amino acids. Germline lookup yields CDR1 SGHRS and CDR2 YFSETQ. Here the CDR3 reads CASSLVGVGNEKLFF. The CDR3 DNA follows: TGCGCCAGCAGCTTGGTTGGAGTCGGCAATGAAAAACTGTTTTTT. Full variable domain (missing parts from reference TRBV5-1 and TRBJ1-4): KAGVTQTPRYLIKTRGQQVTLSCSPISGHRSVSWYQQTPGQGLQFLFEYFSETQRNKGNFPGRFSGRQFSNSRSEMNVSTLELGDSALYLCASSLVGVGNEKLFFGSGTQLSVL.